This T cell receptor beta chain was sequenced during a study of identical twins. Broader study findings: There was an excess of low generation probability in the out-of-frame alpha sequences that twins shared.

Each CDR3 protein gets one entry after TCRdb re-called the 5' RACE reads with MiXCR. The data show 200,000 to 250,000 distinct CDR3 sequences, approximately 10% seen once. A word on this clonotype: Its antigen is still unknown.

Sequenced sample: memory T cells sorted from blood. The source is a man in his fifties in good health.

CDR3 in DNA: TGTGCCAGCAGCCCGTGGGGGATCGGGGGCTACACCTTC. Its protein product is CASSPWGIGGYTF. The V call is TRBV7-2, the J call TRBJ1-2; D perhaps matches TRBD1 (5 bases). V lost 5 bases and J 8 bases, leaving 15 bases between the germline ends. The CDR3 extends over 13 amino acids. Per germline, CDR1 SGHTA and CDR2 FQGNSA.